This T cell receptor (beta chain) is drawn from a study of Tregs in tolerant kidney transplant recipients. Study outcomes and limitations: Antigen-driven expansion was suggested because donor-specific Tregs expanded more than all Tregs in tolerant patients.

Related graft donors supplied nonmyeloablative bone marrow transplants, and mixed chimerism was transient. Thawed PBMCs were FACS-sorted into unstimulated CD4+CD25+CD127- regulatory T cells, CD4+CD25- non-regulatory cells, CD4 and CD8 cells. The CDR3 sequence is 13 residues long. Trimming removed 2 bases from V and 0 bases from J, with 4 bases in between. In germline, CDR1 is KGHSH, CDR2 LQKENI. The data were produced by immunoSEQ multiplex PCR, yet TCRdb's version contains in-frame clones alone and is incomplete. This sample yields 81,000 or so clones, of which 91% are seen a single time; around 1.6% belongs to the top ten. As concerns this clone: What it binds is not known.

Sequenced material: CD4+ T cells from blood (PBMCs), taken 24 months after the transplant. The receptor's source is a human patient who received a combined kidney and bone marrow transplant. Among the T cells, some may be from the graft donor. The chain combines TRBV18 with TRBJ1-1; D is uncertain. CDR3 sequence (DNA): TGTGCCAGCTCACCAGACATGAACACTGAAGCTTTCTTT. Translating gives CASSPDMNTEAFF. The full variable domain, its missing parts supplied by reference TRBV18 and TRBJ1-1, is NAGVMQNPRHLVRRRGQEARLRCSPMKGHSHVYWYRQLPEEGLKFMVYLQKENIIDESGMPKERFSAEFPKEGPSILRIQQVVRGDSAAYFCASSPDMNTEAFFGQGTRLTVV.